One and the same sample provided the 10 T cell receptor beta chains below, sequenced in a study of technical replicates of blood from a handful of donors. The protocol was immunoSEQ multiplex PCR, while the TCRdb copy is restricted to in-frame clones and leaves out a portion. This sample yields about 66,000 clones, of which approximately 90% are seen a single time; roughly 5% belongs to the top ten. The sample consisted of PBMCs. All receptors derive from a human donor in good health. Some clones in this sample may be carry-over from other donors' samples.

CDR3 nucleotide sequence: TGTGCCACCAGCAGCTTGGGGGGGCAAGAGACCCAGTACTTC. Residues: CATSSLGGQETQYF. V is TRBV15 and J is TRBJ2-5; the match to TRBD2 covers 7 bases. Per germline, CDR1 LNHNV and CDR2 YYDKDF (reference sequence). This CDR3 has 14 amino acids. V trimming: 3 bases; J trimming: 2 bases; junction bases outside the gene matches: 3.

The chain has TRBV29-1 and TRBJ2-7; D gene uncertain. The germline V gene has CDR1 SQVTM and CDR2 ANQGSEA. The CDR3 covers 15 residues. V gave up 5 bases and J gave up 5 bases, with 22 bases separating them. The CDR3 DNA sequence: TGCAGCGTTACCGCCATGGGCTGGGCTACCCACGAGCAGTACTTC. Amino acids: CSVTAMGWATHEQYF.

V is TRBV30 and J is TRBJ1-6; TRBD1 aligns across 7 bases. In germline, CDR1 is GTSNPN, CDR2 SVGIG (reference sequence). The V segment lost 8 bases and the J segment 6 bases; nucleotides outside the gene matches: 7. The CDR3 is 13 amino acids. The CDR3 protein is CAGRDRTNSPLHF. In DNA form, the CDR3 reads TGTGCCGGAAGGGACAGAACTAATTCACCCCTCCACTTT.

The V call is TRBV15, the J call TRBJ2-3; D perhaps matches TRBD1 (6 bases). The V end lost 5 bases, the J end lost 2 bases, and 14 bases lay between the germline ends. CDR3 length equals 15 residues. Germline CDR1 LNHNV, CDR2 YYDKDF (reference sequence). DNA of the CDR3: TGTGCCACCAGCCCTACAGGACAGCTCACAGATACGCAGTATTTT. Its translation: CATSPTGQLTDTQYF.

The rearrangement links TRBV20-1 to TRBJ2-1; TRBD2 agrees at 7 bases. The germline V gene encodes CDR1 DFQATT and CDR2 SNEGSKA (reference sequence). V trimming: 4 bases; J trimming: 10 bases; junction bases outside the gene matches: 4. The CDR3 sequence is 11 residues long. The chain's CDR3 is CSATAGGEQFF. CDR3 nucleotides: TGCAGTGCTACGGCCGGGGGGGAGCAGTTCTTC.

The chain uses TRBV19 and TRBJ1-1; TRBD1 aligns across 8 bases. The CDR3 contains 12 residues. Germline trimming cut 9 bases from V and 5 bases from J; bases unmatched to any gene: 5. CDR1 and CDR2 from the germline V gene are LNHDA and SQIVND (reference sequence). CDR3 sequence reads: CARDRAGTEAFF. In nucleotides, the CDR3 is TGTGCCAGGGACAGGGCGGGTACTGAAGCTTTCTTT.

The J gene is TRBJ2-7, the V gene TRBV27, with TRBD2 as a possible D gene (5 bases). CDR1 is MNHEY, CDR2 SMNVEV, per germline (reference sequence). Trimming removed 8 bases at V and 6 bases at J, with 14 bases between. CDR3 size: 12 residues. CDR3: CASREKGREQYF. The CDR3 DNA sequence: TGTGCCAGCCGGGAAAAAGGTCGCGAGCAGTACTTC.

J is TRBJ1-3 and V is TRBV30; 8 bases map to TRBD1. This CDR3 is built from 15 residues. Looked up from germline, CDR1 is GTSNPN and CDR2 is SVGIG (reference sequence). Losses at the gene ends were 1 base for V and 4 bases for J; bases not matched to a gene: 6. The CDR3 DNA reads as TGTGCCTGGAGTGAGGTCGGGACAGGAGGAAACACCATATATTTT. Its protein is CAWSEVGTGGNTIYF.

The chain employs TRBV7-7 and TRBJ2-2; possibly TRBD2 for D (5 bases). The germline V and J ends were trimmed by 3 bases and 4 bases, with 9 bases remaining between them. The CDR3 consists of 14 residues. CDR1 is SSHAT and CDR2 is FNYEAQ in the germline V gene (reference sequence). In DNA form, the CDR3 reads TGTGCCAGCAGCTTTGAAGGAGGCACCGGGGAGCTGTTTTTT. Translation: CASSFEGGTGELFF.

The gene calls are TRBV27 and TRBJ2-7; 10 bases match TRBD2. Losses at the gene ends were 6 bases for V and 6 bases for J; bases not matched to a gene: 11. The germline V gene encodes CDR1 MNHEY and CDR2 SMNVEV (reference sequence). CDR3 length equals 15 residues. As DNA, the CDR3 is TGTGCCAGCAGAACCCGAAGCGGGGGGGCCCGCGAGCAGTACTTC. It is translated as CASRTRSGGAREQYF.